This T cell receptor (beta chain) appears in the sequencing data of a study of blood T cell repertoires in COVID-19. Across the study: Sources were T cells, B-cell-depleted T cells, or PBMCs; the material itself was cDNA or gDNA.

Trimming cost V 1 base and J 5 bases; bases outside gene matches: 7. Germline-derived CDR1 and CDR2 are SGDLS and YYNGEE. The CDR3 loop spans 15 amino acids. The authors' processing: Estimated nucleated cell counts came from reference gene primer amplification. Measured with immunoSEQ multiplex PCR; TCRdb has only the in-frame clones, and not every one. That table supplies the V and J calls and clone size; D and trimming were determined from the DNA. The sample shows roughly 49,000 clones, roughly 89% of them seen only once. The sample taken for sequencing was peripheral blood. This receptor was obtained from a man in his sixties with active COVID-19. This chain connects TRBV9 to TRBJ2-3; 7 bases align to TRBD1. In DNA, the CDR3 is TGTGCCAGCAGCGTATTTAACAGGGGTGGAGATACGCAGTATTTT. Translating it yields CASSVFNRGGDTQYF.